This TCR beta chain was sequenced during a study of cytomegalovirus exposure and HLA in healthy donors. As for the study in general: Drawn from HLA-typed donors, around 85 million unique TCRs were held in an early data release.

PCR primers comprised 60 Vbeta and 13 Jbeta primers. Generated by immunoSEQ multiplex PCR, the TCRdb table keeps only in-frame clones and is missing some. The sample lists under 150,000 clones; around 70% were seen once. Trimming cost V 2 bases and J 0 bases, with 3 bases left between them. Germline V gives CDR1 SGHTA, CDR2 FQGNSA. The CDR3 loop spans 13 amino acids. Sequenced: PBMCs. The receptor was isolated from a woman younger than 30 in good health and CMV-seronegative. The rearrangement links TRBV7-2 to TRBJ2-3; D gene ambiguous. Here the CDR3 reads CASSLPSTDTQYF. CDR3 sequence (DNA): TGTGCCAGCAGCTTACCGAGCACAGATACGCAGTATTTT.